This TCR beta chain was identified in a study of CD8 T cells in Susac syndrome (dated by TCRdb to about 2019). Context from the whole study: The study used repertoire sequencing to test whether antigen drove CD8+ T cell activation and differentiation in Susac syndrome. The study compared CD8+ T cell repertoire clonality among 12 healthy donors, around 14 Susac syndrome patients and fewer than 19 multiple sclerosis patients.

Trimming at the junction amounts to 3 bases on V and 4 bases on J, and the germline ends lie 8 bases apart. Per the germline V gene, SGDLS is the CDR1 and YYNGEE is the CDR2. From its cysteine to its phenylalanine, the CDR3 spans 14 amino acids. The read is trimmed to its CDR3 DNA, 42 bases read in frame from base 1. This clonotype was seen just once. This receptor's antigen is unknown. Per-base qualities were not stored, and no clone one base away is much larger. A solitary read yields weak support. General study outcomes and caveats: The TCR sequencing and HLA analysis was acknowledged to have included a relatively small number of individuals.

RNA was extracted using the RNeasy kit, and about 0.45 to 1 microgram was reverse transcribed with random hexamers. The immunoSEQ multiplex PCR assay, which covers 54 Vbeta and 13 Jbeta segments, was used to amplify TCR beta CDR3 regions. PCR amplification bias was corrected by using a synthetic template baseline for primer optimization and computational correction. Per the source publication's procedure: Reads were annotated to V, D and J genes per IMGT and analyzed with immunoSEQ Analyzer, keeping only productive sequences. To calculate clonality, Shannon entropy was normalized by log2 of the number of productive unique sequences and then subtracted from one. For each patient and control, public and private clones were evaluated within the 100 most prevalent clones. Susac-specific clones were defined as absent from healthy and MS cohorts, 800 to 1,200 published viral clones and other ImmuneACCESS disease sequences. The public reads were reprocessed in TCRdb via fastp at Q25 and MiXCR, keeping in-frame beta chains. Entries are consolidated by CDR3 protein sequence, retaining the most common genes and DNA. The authors' filters were not applied to this entry. This sample gives fewer than 150,000 distinct CDR3 sequences in total; 85% to 95% of them show up just once. The ten most abundant clones make up 0.25% to 0.3% of the sample.

Peripheral blood CD8+ and CD4+ T cells from healthy donors, Susac syndrome patients and multiple sclerosis patients were profiled by high-throughput TCR beta sequencing. The healthy donors served as controls matched for age and sex. Bulk CD8+ and CD4+ T cells were purified by magnetic negative isolation, while CD8+ TEMRA cells were enriched using FACS. Blood was collected in EDTA tubes and processed within 24 hours, with PBMCs isolated through density gradient centrifugation. PBMCs intended for TCR sequencing were cryopreserved in liquid nitrogen and were subsequently thawed in a 37 degrees C water bath. The sorted or isolated CD4+, CD8+ and CD8+ TEMRA cells reached a purity of at least 90%.

This receptor was obtained from a human donor in good health. The specimen sequenced was CD8+ T cells from PBMCs. The chain links TRBV9 with TRBJ2-6; the D assignment is uncertain and may be TRBD1 or TRBD2, with 6 bases supporting each. The DNA sequence is given as TGTGCCAGCAGCGAGGGGGGAGGGGCCAACGTCCTGACTTTC. The translation is CASSEGGGANVLTF.